This entry concerns a single TCR beta chain. No cognate antigen has been identified for it. No much larger clone exists at a distance of one base, and base qualities are not known. This sample is drawn from a study of cytomegalovirus exposure and HLA in healthy donors (dated by TCRdb to the late 2010s). Regarding the study in general: According to an earlier analysis of a few hundred of the donors, some 170 million T cells yielded over 90 million unique TCR beta sequences and 276 Gb of sequence data. In the later analysis, no new phenotypic data were used to find candidate immune exposures; instead, reliance was placed on TCR beta sequences and their occurrence across donors. Alongside the repertoire data, information on donor age, sex, ethnicity and CMV serostatus was compiled. The study aimed to test whether signatures of past pathogen exposure could be identified by cataloging public T cell receptors. High-throughput TCR immunosequencing, statistical association of individual TCRs with disease status, and machine learning were combined to predict cytomegalovirus infection status. To study patterns of TCR occurrence, a later analysis re-analyzed previously published TCR beta repertoires from under 750 donors and added high-resolution HLA genotyping. Genome-wide SNP genotypes for about three fifths of the roughly 670 donors were used in a later genetic analysis, which treated that subset as a discovery cohort. An early release covering 500 to 750 HLA-typed donors comprised 300 to 350 gigabases of sequencing data and roughly 86 million unique TCR sequences. Across approximately 400 genotyped donors of the cohort, an average of approximately 240,000 unique TCR beta nucleotide sequences per donor were sequenced, and about a sixth of those sequences were non-productive. HLA typing included class I and class II loci at four-digit resolution. Besides the first cohort of some 670 subjects, a separate validation cohort made up of over a hundred different subjects was used. Every repertoire in the discovery cohort had been generated on one and the same sequencing platform. Among the roughly 430 genotyped donors, around 79% belonged to the genetic ancestry cluster associated with self-reported Caucasian donors. Four to six DR-DQ haplotypes were handled as single units for association and clustering because linkage in the cohort was strong. An earlier analysis of 587 of the donors applied high-throughput TCR beta sequencing to assess whether each TCR beta V gene segment acted as functional or pseudogenic. The number of donors typed differed by locus, with roughly 620-640 for A, B, C, DRB1 and DQB1, over 500 for DQA1, about 610 for DPA1, and 400 to 490 for DPB1. Using immunosequencing, the study profiled T cell repertoires from 500 to 800 subjects and related those repertoires to cytomegalovirus serostatus.

The library was obtained by the immunoSEQ multiplex PCR assay. The multiplex PCR relied on a mix of 60 forward primers for TCR Vbeta segments and 13 reverse primers for TCR Jbeta segments. The CDR3 region of rearranged TCR beta genes was amplified from genomic DNA by a multiplex PCR assay. The amplified TCR beta libraries were sequenced on the Illumina HiSeq System as 87-base-pair reads. The paper's processing steps were these. Across the 500 to 700 repertoires, a later analysis counted some 80 million unique TCR beta chains, some 11 million of which were shared by at least two donors. A nearest-neighbor algorithm error-corrected the raw reads and collapsed the reads into unique sequences, merging closely related sequences to remove PCR and sequencing errors. Alignment of CDR3 sequences to IMGT reference sequences was used to assign V, D and J gene segments. For a sequence to be retained, a match of at least six nucleotides to both a V gene segment and a J gene segment was required. Rearrangements were classified as productive when the CDR3 lacked stop codons and remained in frame with V and J, and all other rearrangements were classified as non-productive. Following IMGT convention, CDR3 was defined as the stretch from the second conserved V-encoded cysteine to the conserved J-encoded phenylalanine. In an earlier analysis of around 640 of the donors, sequences lacking an unambiguous match to a single V gene segment were excluded. In an earlier analysis of 450 to 750 of the donors, a V segment was called functional when productive rearrangements were above 56.7%, and segregating when the standard deviation between donors exceeded 5%. A statistical classification framework was built to diagnose cytomegalovirus status from the catalog of TCR beta chain sequences. A later analysis assigned V and J genes by comparing TCR nucleotide sequences with IMGT/GENE-DB human TR gene sequences. In a later analysis, CDR3 sequences and most-parsimonious VDJ recombination scenarios were assigned using the TCRdist pipeline. A later analysis defined each TCR beta chain by its CDR3 amino acid sequence plus V-gene family, and excluded reads lacking a unique V-gene family. To address suspected cross-contamination and a sequencing artifact, a later analysis removed approximately 600 highly shared, low-generation-probability nucleotide sequences. For each public chain, a later analysis derived a clonal expansion index from normalized ranks of inferred template counts within each repertoire. A later analysis computed generation probabilities with a VDJ recombination model fitted to out-of-frame rearrangements, and checked the results against IGoR. In a later analysis, hypergeometric tests were used to score TCR-TCR, TCR-HLA and TCR-CMV co-occurrence, with a repertoire-size bias correction applied to TCR pairs. A later analysis estimated false discovery rates by permuting HLA or CMV assignments 20 times. In a later analysis, co-occurring TCRs were grouped with DBSCAN, and TCRdist sequence similarity was added when clustering was performed within HLA-allele-positive subsets. Repertoires with fewer than 30,000 or more than 120,000 public chains were left out of co-occurrence clustering, as were a handful of repertoires with anomalous nucleotide sharing. In TCRdb, the immuneACCESS table is reduced to in-frame sequences with V and J assigned. These tables do not hold every clone; where another copy was compared, an unresolved V gene accounts for under half, and the others remain unexplained. The V and J calls and clone size are taken from that table; D and trimming were inferred from the DNA. This sample gives about 160,000 clones in total; approximately 82% of them show up just once. Of the sample, roughly 6.5% falls within the top ten clones.

The full study reports these points: V-gene and J-gene trimming of TCR beta chains was associated with a missense DCLRE1C variant in a later genetic analysis, and the association was replicated in an independent cohort. CMV serostatus was the only immune exposure information available for the cohort. A cluster of highly shared sequence variants was judged likely to be a technical artifact of the sequencing pipeline. Linkage disequilibrium might explain the correlated functional status among segregating V segments, but an unknown experimental factor could not be excluded. HLA typing was unavailable for some donors at each locus, so association tests used only the typed subset. The earlier analysis of a few hundred of the donors excluded fewer than 20 rarely observed V segments, including chromosome 9 orphons, because counts were too low. An earlier analysis of around 540 of the donors showed that most TCR beta V segments appeared in productive rearrangements either about 90% or about 30% of the time, which broadly matched IMGT annotations. A later analysis associated 16,951 TCR beta sequences with specific HLA alleles at a false discovery rate of 0.05. A further reported finding was that TCR beta sequences accurately predicted the HLA-A and HLA-B alleles for most subjects in the first cohort. In this cohort, only TCR beta chains were sequenced, and detectable features were limited by the absence of alpha or paired-chain data. Several of the top co-occurrence clusters appeared to be linked to parvovirus B19, influenza, CMV and Epstein-Barr virus, according to a later analysis. A later analysis found that HLA-associated TCR beta chains were more clonally expanded and had lower generation probabilities than equally common non-associated chains. According to a later analysis, most CMV-associated TCR beta chains appeared to be HLA-restricted, and the HLA associations seemed to be driven largely by CMV exposure. In vitro tests confirmed that a few of the cytomegalovirus-associated TCR beta chains recognize cytomegalovirus antigens. In the study, approximately 150 TCR beta chains were listed as associated with cytomegalovirus. Presence/absence analyses assumed roughly uniform sequencing depth across donors, an assumption that may not hold. According to a later analysis, TCR association rates differed among HLA loci, with DRB1 alleles showing the most associated TCRs and HLA-C alleles showing the fewest. According to a later genetic analysis, donors in an Asian-associated ancestry cluster had fewer N-insertions in productive TCRs than the approximately 630-donor mean. In both the original and validation cohorts, the classifier was reported to diagnose cytomegalovirus status with high specificity and sensitivity. Strong co-occurrence of HLA alleles, especially DR and DQ, made assigning TCR associations to individual alleles difficult. Most TCR sequences were observed very rarely across donors, whereas some public TCRs were present in many individuals. It was suggested by the authors that the approach could potentially be generalized to other disease states and immunological phenotypes.

In total, about 650 healthy bone marrow donors made up the cohort. All cohort members were sampled while nominally healthy, although unrecorded immune exposures were likely present. The donor tested CMV seropositive and was one of the 289 seropositive cohort members. Every donor gave a peripheral blood sample, and the peripheral blood mononuclear cells from that sample were used for TCR beta sequencing. Genomic DNA was extracted from the blood cell samples with the Qiagen DNeasy Blood Extraction Kit. This receptor was identified in a man between 45 and 60 years old in good health and CMV-seropositive. The sample comprised PBMCs.

The CDR3 here reads CASSEAPGDLYGYTF. The bases are TGTGCCAGCAGTGAAGCGCCAGGGGACCTATATGGCTACACCTTC. The chain joins TRBV2 to TRBJ1-2; TRBD1 is a possible D gene, resting on 6 matching bases. Spanning cysteine to phenylalanine, the CDR3 consists of 15 amino acids. CDR3 DNA only is kept here, 45 bases in frame from base 1. Trimming at the junction amounts to 0 bases on V and 5 bases on J, and the germline ends lie 13 bases apart. CDR1 SNHLY and CDR2 FYNNEI are derived from the germline V gene. With all but the CDR3 taken from the reference TRBV2 and TRBJ1-2 genes, the full variable domain is: EPEVTQTPSHQVTQMGQEVILRCVPISNHLYFYWYRQILGQKVEFLVSFYNNEISEKSEIFDDQFSVERPDGSNFTLKIRSTKLEDSAMYFCASSEAPGDLYGYTFGSGTRLTVV.